The next 10 T cell receptor beta chains were all read from a single sample in a study of T cells in Graves' hyperthyroidism and ophthalmopathy. RNA transcripts yielded amplified TCR beta CDR3 regions. Carried out on the TCR CDR3, a first-round RT-PCR used the HTBI primer set. MiXCR, applied by TCRdb to the multiplex PCR reads, yields one record per CDR3 protein. The sample has roughly 420,000 distinct CDR3 sequences, approximately 14% seen once. The source material was blood. The source is a woman aged 18-30 years with Graves' hyperthyroidism.

This clonotype has a count of ten or more. The V gene is TRBV3-1, the J gene TRBJ1-2; D is uncertain. Deletions cut 0 bases from V and 4 bases from J, with 9 bases between. CDR3 length: 14 residues. Germline CDR1 and CDR2: LGHDT and YNNKEL (reference sequence). This chain's CDR3 is CASSQEYSLYGYTF. In DNA, the CDR3 is TGTGCCAGCAGCCAAGAGTACAGCCTCTATGGCTACACCTTC.

This clonotype was recorded only once. This may arise from a read error, as a much more abundant clone is one base away. The V call is TRBV24-1, the J call TRBJ2-5, with D unclear. V dropped 0 bases and J dropped 5 bases, with 9 bases sitting between them. Per germline, CDR1 KGHDR and CDR2 SFDVKD. This CDR3 contains 14 residues. The CDR3 bases are TGTGCCACCAGTGATTTGCGGAGAAGGGAGACCCAGTACTTC. It yields the protein CATSDLRRRETQYF.

The V gene is TRBV14, the J gene TRBJ2-5; 8 bases fit TRBD1. Germline-derived CDR1 and CDR2 are SGHDN and FVKESK. Losses at the gene ends were 1 base for V and 5 bases for J; bases not matched to a gene: 12. The CDR3 spans 17 residues. The CDR3 DNA reads as TGTGCCAGCAGCCAAGGGGACAGGCCGTCGCCCGGGGAGACCCAGTACTTC. Translated, it gives CASSQGDRPSPGETQYF. Full variable domain (remainder filled in from reference TRBV14 and TRBJ2-5): EAGVTQFPSHSVIEKGQTVTLRCDPISGHDNLYWYRRVMGKEIKFLLHFVKESKQDESGMPNNRFLAERTGGTYSTLKVQPAELEDSGVYFCASSQGDRPSPGETQYFGPGTRLLVL.

The table lists this clonotype with many counts. The rearrangement uses TRBV2 and TRBJ1-5; D call uncertain. Germline V gene data show CDR1 as SNHLY and CDR2 as FYNNEI. The CDR3 length is 14 residues. V lost 3 bases and J lost 6, with 12 bases in between. The CDR3 here is CASSEKAVRQPQHF. The CDR3 DNA reads as TGTGCCAGCAGTGAGAAGGCAGTTCGTCAGCCCCAGCATTTT.

This clonotype has a count of ten or more. J is TRBJ1-2 and V is TRBV7-9; D is unclear. V was trimmed by 5 bases and J by 5 bases, leaving 15 bases between them. Germline lookup yields CDR1 SEHNR and CDR2 FQNEAQ (reference sequence). This CDR3 comprises 14 residues. DNA of the CDR3: TGTGCCAGCAGCCCCCAGCCGCCGAGATATGGCTACACCTTC. Encoded protein: CASSPQPPRYGYTF.

The chain is built from TRBV7-9 and TRBJ1-4; 8 bases match TRBD1. The CDR3 loop spans 14 amino acids. The germline V gene has CDR1 SEHNR and CDR2 FQNEAQ (reference sequence). The ends lost 4 bases at V and 8 bases at J; junction bases unmatched: 6. CDR3: CASSWTGYGEKLFF. The CDR3 nucleotides are TGTGCCAGCAGCTGGACAGGGTACGGGGAAAAACTGTTTTTT.

The sample holds many counts of this clonotype. This chain links TRBV30 with TRBJ2-4; D remains unclear. Deletions cut 1 base from V and 1 base from J, with 5 bases between. The CDR3 covers 13 residues. Germline V gene data show CDR1 as GTSNPN and CDR2 as SVGIG (reference sequence). The DNA for the CDR3 is TGTGCCTGGAGTGGGAGTGCCAAAAACATTCAGTACTTC. Protein: CAWSGSAKNIQYF.

At least ten counts were recorded for this clonotype. The rearrangement uses TRBV3-1 and TRBJ1-2; D is undetermined. Trimming stripped 0 bases from V and 4 bases from J, with 9 bases between. The CDR3 is made up of 14 amino acids. The germline CDR1 and CDR2 sequences are LGHDT and YNNKEL (reference sequence). CDR3 residues: CASSQEYSFYGYTF. Here the CDR3 DNA reads TGTGCCAGCAGCCAAGAGTACAGCTTCTATGGCTACACCTTC.

This clonotype was observed many times. V and J are TRBV4-1 and TRBJ2-2; D not resolved. With 2 bases removed from V and 4 bases from J, the gap between germline ends came to 11 bases. CDR3 length: 15 residues. Germline lookup yields CDR1 MGHRA and CDR2 YSYEKL. The CDR3 sequence is CASSQLVSLTGELFF. CDR3 DNA: TGCGCCAGCAGCCAACTAGTTAGTCTCACCGGGGAGCTGTTTTTT.

This clonotype was observed many times. V is TRBV28 and J is TRBJ1-2; tentative D call: TRBD1 (5 bases). Trimming stripped 6 bases from V and 4 bases from J, with 18 bases between. The CDR3 has 15 amino acids. Germline-derived CDR1 and CDR2 are MDHEN and SYDVKM. CDR3 protein: CASRFPTGTLYGYTF. CDR3 in DNA: TGTGCCAGCAGATTCCCGACGGGGACTCTCTATGGCTACACCTTC.